This T cell receptor beta chain was recorded in a study of blood T cell repertoires in COVID-19. CDR3 length equals 16 residues. In germline, CDR1 is MNHNS, CDR2 SASEGT. The V gene lost 1 base and the J gene lost 3 bases, with 15 bases spanning the gap. Assay used: immunoSEQ multiplex PCR; TCRdb lists only in-frame clones, some missing. The data show fewer than 700,000 clones, roughly nine tenths seen once. Sequencing was performed on peripheral blood. V and J are TRBV6-1 and TRBJ1-2; a possible D gene is TRBD1 (6 bases). The TCR sequence derives from a woman aged 45-65 years with COVID-19, enrolled during active disease. This chain's CDR3 is CASSEVETGGYYGYTF. The CDR3 DNA reads as TGTGCCAGCAGTGAAGTAGAGACAGGCGGTTACTATGGCTACACCTTC.